The clone carrying this TCR beta chain was seen many times. The target antigen is unknown. This sample was taken from a study of post-analysis software for immune sequencing data. Whole-study findings and limits: Compared with controls, patients had more of about 5 TRBV segments, including TRBV5-6, TRBV5-1 and TRBV20-1.

Looked up from germline, CDR1 is SGHTA and CDR2 is FQGNSA. The CDR3 sequence is 15 residues long. V lost 2 bases and J lost 8; bases outside the gene matches: 6. Each TCR beta cDNA library carried unique molecular identifiers. TCRdb ran MiXCR on the PCR reads and lists one entry per CDR3 protein. Of about 760,000 distinct CDR3 sequences in the sample, roughly 27% were seen once. The origin of this receptor is a girl aged 10-17 years with multiple sclerosis. The sequenced sample was blood. This rearrangement joins TRBV7-2 to TRBJ2-1, with TRBD2 identical over 10 bases. CDR3 in amino acids: CASSLSGRVFDEQFF. DNA of the CDR3: TGTGCCAGCAGCTTAAGCGGGAGGGTGTTTGATGAGCAGTTCTTC.